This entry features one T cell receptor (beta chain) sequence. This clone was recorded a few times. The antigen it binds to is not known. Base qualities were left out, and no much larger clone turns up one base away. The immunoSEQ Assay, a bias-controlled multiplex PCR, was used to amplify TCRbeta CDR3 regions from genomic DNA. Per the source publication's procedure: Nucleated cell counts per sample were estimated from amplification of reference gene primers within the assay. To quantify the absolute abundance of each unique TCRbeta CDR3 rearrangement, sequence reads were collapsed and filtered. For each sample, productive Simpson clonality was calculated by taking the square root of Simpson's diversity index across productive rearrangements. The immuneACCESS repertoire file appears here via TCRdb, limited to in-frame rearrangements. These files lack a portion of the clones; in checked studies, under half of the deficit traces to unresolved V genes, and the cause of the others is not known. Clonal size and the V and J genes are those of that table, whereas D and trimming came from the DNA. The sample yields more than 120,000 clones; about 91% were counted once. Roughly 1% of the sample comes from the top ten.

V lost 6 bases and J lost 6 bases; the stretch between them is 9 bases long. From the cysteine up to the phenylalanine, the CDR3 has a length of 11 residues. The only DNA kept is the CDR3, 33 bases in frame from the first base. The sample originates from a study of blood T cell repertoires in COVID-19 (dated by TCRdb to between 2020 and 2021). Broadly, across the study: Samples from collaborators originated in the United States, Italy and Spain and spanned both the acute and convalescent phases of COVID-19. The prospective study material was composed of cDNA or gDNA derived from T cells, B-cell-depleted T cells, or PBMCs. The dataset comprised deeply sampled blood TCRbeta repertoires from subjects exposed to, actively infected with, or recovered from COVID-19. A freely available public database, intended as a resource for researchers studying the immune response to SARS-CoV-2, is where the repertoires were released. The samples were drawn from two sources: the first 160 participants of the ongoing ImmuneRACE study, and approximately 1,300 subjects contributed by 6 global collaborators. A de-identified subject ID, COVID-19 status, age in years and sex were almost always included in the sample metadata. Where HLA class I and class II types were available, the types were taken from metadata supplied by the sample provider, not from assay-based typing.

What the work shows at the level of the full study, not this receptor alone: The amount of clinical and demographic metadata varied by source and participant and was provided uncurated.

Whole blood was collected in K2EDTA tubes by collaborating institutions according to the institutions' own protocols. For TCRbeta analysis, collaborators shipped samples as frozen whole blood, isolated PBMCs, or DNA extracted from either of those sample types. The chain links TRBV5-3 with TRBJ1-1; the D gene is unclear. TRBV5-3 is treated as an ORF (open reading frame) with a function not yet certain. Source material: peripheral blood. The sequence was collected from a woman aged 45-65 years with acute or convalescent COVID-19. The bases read TGTGCCAGAACCCCGGGTCCTGAAGCTTTCTTT. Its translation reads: CARTPGPEAFF.